These 31 T cell receptor beta chains share one sample of origin, sequenced in a study of yellow fever vaccine responses in identical twins. Using its own MiXCR run on the RT-PCR reads, TCRdb lists one record per CDR3 protein. The sample consists of under 20,000 distinct CDR3 sequences, roughly two thirds of them appearing once. Sequencing was performed on T cells from blood (PBMCs), unsorted or a sorted subset (not recorded which), taken before or after yellow fever vaccination (not recorded which). These receptors came from a woman under 30 who received the yellow fever vaccine.

The chain recombines TRBV20-1 with TRBJ1-5; D is unclear. The CDR3 contains 12 residues. V was trimmed by 0 bases and J by 6 bases, leaving 6 bases between them. The germline gives CDR1 DFQATT, CDR2 SNEGSKA (reference sequence). CDR3 sequence (DNA): TGCAGTGCTAGAGATCCGGGTCAGCCCCAGCATTTT. It encodes CSARDPGQPQHF.

This clonotype is labeled as medium-sized. The chain is built from TRBV11-3 and TRBJ2-1, with 8 positions matching TRBD2. The length of the CDR3 is 18 residues. Per the germline V gene, CDR1 is SGHNT and CDR2 is YENEEA. J gave up 6 bases and V 1 base, and 14 bases lay outside the gene matches. The CDR3, as DNA: TGTGCCAGCAGCTTAGTCGGGCTAGCGGGCCGCCGGGCCAATGAGCAGTTCTTC. The encoded protein is CASSLVGLAGRRANEQFF.

The V and J genes are TRBV29-1 and TRBJ2-5, with D perhaps matching TRBD1 (6 bases). CDR1 SQVTM and CDR2 ANQGSEA come from the germline V gene. Deletions cut 5 bases from V and 4 bases from J, with 11 bases between. The CDR3 loop spans 12 amino acids. The CDR3 sequence: CSVPGTLETQYF. The CDR3 DNA reads TGCAGCGTTCCCGGGACACTAGAGACCCAGTACTTC.

Note on this clonotype: One junction end does not reproduce the germline sequence, and a read error may be involved. This sequence joins TRBV28 and TRBJ2-5, with 11 bases identical to TRBD2. The CDR3 has 15 residues. From germline, CDR1 is MDHEN and CDR2 SYDVKM. CDR3 region: CASSSSGRLLEAQYF. The CDR3 bases are TGTGCCAGCAGTTCTAGCGGGAGGTTACTAGAGGCCCAGTACTTC.

The CDR3 sequence is CASSFGGAKNIQYF. The CDR3 nucleotides read TGTGCCAGCAGTTTCGGAGGAGCCAAAAACATTCAGTACTTC. J is TRBJ2-4 and V is TRBV28, with TRBD2 as a possible D gene (5 bases). V lost 3 bases and J 0 bases, leaving 6 bases between the germline ends. Germline CDR1 reads MDHEN; CDR2 reads SYDVKM. The CDR3 consists of 14 residues.

CDR3 amino acids: CASKKSRGQETQYF. In DNA form, the CDR3 reads TGTGCCAGCAAAAAGTCGCGGGGGCAAGAGACCCAGTACTTC. The V gene is TRBV13, the J gene TRBJ2-5, with 7 bases matching TRBD2. From germline, CDR1 is PRHDT and CDR2 FYEKMQ (reference sequence). The J segment lost 2 bases and the V segment lost 7 bases, leaving 7 bases of the junction unmatched. This CDR3 contains 14 residues. The complete variable domain, with remaining parts taken from reference TRBV13 and TRBJ2-5, reads AAGVIQSPRHLIKEKRETATLKCYPIPRHDTVYWYQQGPGQDPQFLISFYEKMQSDKGSIPDRFSAQQFSDYHSELNMSSLELGDSALYFCASKKSRGQETQYFGPGTRLLVL.

This clonotype showed up just once. For the CDR3, the DNA is TGCGCCAGCAGCCTGACGGTTTCCTCTTACGAGCAGTACTTC. Translating gives CASSLTVSSYEQYF. This rearrangement joins TRBV5-1 to TRBJ2-7; D not resolved. This CDR3 is built from 14 residues. The V end lost 4 bases, the J end lost 4 bases, and 15 bases lay between the germline ends. Germline CDR1 and CDR2: SGHRS and YFSETQ.

The rearrangement links TRBV24-1 to TRBJ2-2; D not certain. Germline V lookup: CDR1 KGHDR, CDR2 SFDVKD. There are 17 residues in the CDR3. V was cut by 3 bases and J by 1 base, with 14 bases left in between. The CDR3 DNA reads TGTGCCACCAGTGATATCCAATGGGCAGGGAACACCGGGGAGCTGTTTTTT. This gives the protein CATSDIQWAGNTGELFF.

The chain employs TRBV29-1 and TRBJ2-5; D is uncertain. V lost 4 bases, J lost 4 bases, and 13 bases lay in between. The CDR3 extends over 13 amino acids. The germline gives CDR1 SQVTM, CDR2 ANQGSEA. The CDR3 protein is CSVGGPARETQYF. CDR3 nucleotide sequence: TGCAGCGTTGGTGGACCCGCGAGAGAGACCCAGTACTTC.

This chain joins TRBV11-1 and TRBJ1-1; D might be TRBD1 (6 bases). In germline, CDR1 is SGHAT, CDR2 FQDESV (reference sequence). The V gene lost 1 base and the J gene lost 3 bases, with 15 bases spanning the gap. The CDR3 is made up of 16 amino acids. In DNA, the CDR3 is TGTGCCAGCAGCTTAGACGGGGGGCGCAGGGACACTGAAGCTTTCTTT. Residues: CASSLDGGRRDTEAFF.

V usage is TRBV11-2 and J usage is TRBJ2-3; D call uncertain. CDR1 is SGHAT and CDR2 is FQNNGV in the germline V gene. This CDR3 has 13 amino acids. V lost 8 bases, J lost 2 bases, and 11 bases lay in between. This CDR3 reads CASPASATDTQYF. CDR3 coding DNA: TGTGCCAGCCCAGCTTCTGCCACAGATACGCAGTATTTT.

This clonotype was seen a few times. The chain has TRBV5-1 and TRBJ2-5; 15 bases line up with TRBD2. The CDR3 runs to 15 residues. The V and J ends lost 7 bases and 1 base, in that order; junction bases with no gene match: 2. The germline V gene encodes CDR1 SGHRS and CDR2 YFSETQ. The CDR3 is CASGLAGGFQETQYF. In nucleotides, the CDR3 is TGCGCCAGCGGACTAGCGGGGGGGTTCCAAGAGACCCAGTACTTC.

The genes are TRBV12-3 or TRBV12-4 and TRBJ1-3; no definite D call. Deletions cut 2 bases from V and 0 bases from J, with 8 bases between. The CDR3 runs 15 residues. The CDR3 here is CASSLRPSSGNTIYF. CDR3 in DNA: TGTGCCAGCAGTTTAAGGCCTAGCTCTGGAAACACCATATATTTT.

The chain uses TRBV6-1 and TRBJ2-1, with 7 nucleotides matching TRBD2. With 7 bases clipped from V and 2 bases from J, the junction kept 2 bases outside the gene matches. The CDR3 loop spans 13 amino acids. The germline V gene encodes CDR1 MNHNS and CDR2 SASEGT. CDR3 in DNA: TGTGCCAGCATCCTAGCGGCCTACAATGAGCAGTTCTTC. Translated, it gives CASILAAYNEQFF.

The rearrangement uses TRBV6-1 and TRBJ2-1, with 10 bases matching TRBD2. The CDR3 sequence is 16 residues long. The V segment lost 0 bases and the J segment 5 bases; nucleotides outside the gene matches: 4. Germline CDR1 MNHNS, CDR2 SASEGT. The CDR3: CASSEAGLAGDNEQFF. The CDR3 DNA follows: TGTGCCAGCAGTGAAGCCGGGCTAGCGGGAGACAATGAGCAGTTCTTC.

V gene TRBV12-3 or TRBV12-4 combines with J gene TRBJ2-4, with 7 bases that match TRBD1. The CDR3 is made up of 14 amino acids. The J segment lost 6 bases and the V segment lost 7 bases, leaving 9 bases of the junction unmatched. CDR3 DNA: TGTGCCAGCACCCTATCTGACAGGGTAAACATTCAGTACTTC. As protein: CASTLSDRVNIQYF.

The chain joins TRBV28 to TRBJ2-7, with TRBD1 matching 11 bases. V shed 2 bases, J shed 6 bases, and the junction held 0 bases outside the gene matches. Germline CDR1 is MDHEN and CDR2 is SYDVKM. The length of the CDR3 is 13 residues. CDR3 sequence (DNA): TGTGCCAGCAGTTTAGGGACAGGGGGCGAGCAGTACGTC. As protein: CASSLGTGGEQYV.

This clonotype was recorded a few times. The chain uses TRBV29-1 and TRBJ2-4; 12 bases are shared with TRBD2. Germline V CDR1 and CDR2: SQVTM, ANQGSEA. The CDR3 contains 15 residues. With 7 bases clipped from V and 5 bases from J, the junction kept 9 bases outside the gene matches. Here the CDR3 reads CSATSGGTPQNIQYF. The CDR3 bases are TGCAGCGCCACTAGCGGGGGGACGCCCCAAAACATTCAGTACTTC.

This clonotype ranks as medium-sized. The V gene is TRBV4-1, the J gene TRBJ2-1; the match to TRBD2 covers 10 bases. The CDR3 runs 17 residues. Per the germline V gene, CDR1 is MGHRA and CDR2 is YSYEKL. V dropped 0 bases and J dropped 5; count of bases not matched to a gene: 7. The CDR3 spells CASSQDLPAGGNNEQFF. The DNA of the CDR3 is TGCGCCAGCAGCCAAGATCTCCCAGCGGGGGGGAACAATGAGCAGTTCTTC.

This clonotype was counted only a few times. CDR3 protein: CSVAGTMGETQYF. The CDR3 nucleotides read TGCAGCGTCGCCGGGACAATGGGAGAGACCCAGTACTTC. The chain joins TRBV29-1 to TRBJ2-5; tentative D call: TRBD1 (6 bases). Trimming pared 6 bases from V and 4 bases from J, leaving 15 bases between. The germline V gene encodes CDR1 SQVTM and CDR2 ANQGSEA. CDR3 length equals 13 residues.

The chain joins TRBV11-2 to TRBJ2-7; 7 bases line up with TRBD2. CDR3 length: 15 amino acids. J gave up 3 bases and V 1 base, and 6 bases lay outside the gene matches. Germline V gene data show CDR1 as SGHAT and CDR2 as FQNNGV. DNA of the CDR3: TGTGCCAGCAGCTTAGTTCCTAGCGGATACTACGAGCAGTACGTC. Residues: CASSLVPSGYYEQYV.

The genes are TRBV18 and TRBJ1-1; 11 nucleotides align to TRBD1. Trimming cost V 4 bases and J 4 bases; bases outside gene matches: 5. This CDR3 has 15 residues. Germline V gives CDR1 KGHSH, CDR2 LQKENI. CDR3 in DNA: TGTGCCAGCTCACTCAAGGGACAGGGGGGCACTGAAGCTTTCTTT. It translates to CASSLKGQGGTEAFF. The full variable domain, its missing parts supplied by reference TRBV18 and TRBJ1-1, is NAGVMQNPRHLVRRRGQEARLRCSPMKGHSHVYWYRQLPEEGLKFMVYLQKENIIDESGMPKERFSAEFPKEGPSILRIQQVVRGDSAAYFCASSLKGQGGTEAFFGQGTRLTVV.

In this sample, this clonotype turned up a few times. The chain joins TRBV29-1 to TRBJ2-1; TRBD1 aligns across 8 bases. J lost 8 bases, V lost 3 bases, and 6 bases had no gene match. The CDR3 covers 13 residues. In germline, CDR1 is SQVTM, CDR2 ANQGSEA. For the CDR3, the DNA is TGCAGCGTTGATCAAGGACAGGGTTATGAGCAGTTCTTC. It is translated as CSVDQGQGYEQFF.

This chain uses TRBV3-1 with TRBJ1-1; 7 bases map to TRBD1. This CDR3 is 14 amino acids long. Germline V gene data show CDR1 as LGHDT and CDR2 as YNNKEL (reference sequence). V lost 3 bases, J lost 4 bases, and 5 bases stayed unmatched. The CDR3 nucleotides are TGTGCCAGCAGCCACCGACAGGGAATCACTGAAGCTTTCTTT. This encodes CASSHRQGITEAFF.

By frequency in the sample, this clonotype is medium-sized. V and J are TRBV5-1 and TRBJ2-7, with TRBD1 matching 9 bases. V lost 4 bases to trimming and J lost 3 bases; unmatched junction nucleotides: 14. The germline CDR1 and CDR2 sequences are SGHRS and YFSETQ. This CDR3 region has 17 residues. For the CDR3, the DNA is TGCGCCAGCAGCAAAACCCCTTCGGGACAGGGAGACTACGAGCAGTACTTC. It encodes CASSKTPSGQGDYEQYF.

A few counts support this clonotype. CDR3: CASSLTNPGENEQFF. The CDR3 DNA reads TGTGCCAGCAGCTTAACTAATCCAGGCGAGAATGAGCAGTTCTTC. V gene TRBV7-3 combines with J gene TRBJ2-1; D not resolved. Trimming shortened V by 0 bases and J by 7 bases, and 13 bases separated the two germline ends. The CDR3 has 15 residues. Per the germline V gene, CDR1 is SGHTA and CDR2 is FQGTGA. Full variable domain (rest looked up from reference TRBV7-3 and TRBJ2-1): GAGVSQTPSNKVTEKGKYVELRCDPISGHTALYWYRQSLGQGPEFLIYFQGTGAADDSGLPNDRFFAVRPEGSVSTLKIQRTERGDSAVYLCASSLTNPGENEQFFGPGTRLTVL.

This clonotype was seen a handful of times. V usage is TRBV18 and J usage is TRBJ2-2; D uncertain. The V gene's germline CDR1 is KGHSH and CDR2 LQKENI. The CDR3 spans 16 residues. Trimming stripped 5 bases from V and 1 base from J, with 14 bases between. CDR3 loop: CASSSPSGVNTGELFF. In nucleotides, the CDR3 is TGTGCCAGCTCATCTCCCTCTGGGGTGAACACCGGGGAGCTGTTTTTT.

This clonotype has a handful of counts. The chain employs TRBV11-3 and TRBJ1-3; TRBD1 is a possible D gene (5 bases). V lost 5 bases and J 1 base, leaving 9 bases between the germline ends. Per germline, CDR1 SGHNT and CDR2 YENEEA. The CDR3 is 14 residues long. The CDR3: CASSRGTSGNTIYF. Here the CDR3 DNA reads TGTGCCAGCAGCCGTGGGACTTCTGGAAACACCATATATTTT.

The CDR3 region is CSALGAYEQYV. The CDR3 region has the DNA TGCAGTGCTCTGGGGGCCTACGAGCAGTACGTC. This chain links TRBV20-1 with TRBJ2-7; either TRBD1 or TRBD2 may fit D (5 bases each). The CDR3 totals 11 residues. V lost 5 bases and J 2 bases, leaving 7 bases between the germline ends. The V gene's germline CDR1 is DFQATT and CDR2 SNEGSKA (reference sequence).

The genes are TRBV28 and TRBJ2-1; 10 bases match TRBD1. Per germline, CDR1 MDHEN and CDR2 SYDVKM. CDR3 size: 15 residues. V lost 2 bases and J lost 3; bases outside the gene matches: 1. CDR3 protein: CASSLGTGVYNEQFF. DNA of the CDR3: TGTGCCAGCAGTTTAGGGACAGGGGTCTACAATGAGCAGTTCTTC.

The chain carries TRBV11-1 and TRBJ1-4; D gene ambiguous. Trimming cost V 5 bases and J 7 bases, with 11 bases left between them. There are 13 residues in the CDR3. Germline V gives CDR1 SGHAT, CDR2 FQDESV (reference sequence). CDR3 nucleotides: TGTGCCAGCAGCCACGGATTTCGTGAAAAACTGTTTTTT. It yields the protein CASSHGFREKLFF.